The present entry profiles one TCR beta chain with its context. This clone was seen a single time. Its antigen specificity is not known. No much larger clonotype is one base removed from it; base qualities were not supplied. These data are taken from a study of PD-1 blockade in classical Hodgkin lymphoma (TCRdb year 2020). Broadly, across the study: Nivolumab dosing was 3 mg/kg intravenously every 2 weeks, continuing until either disease progression or unacceptable toxicity. To define a peripheral blood immune signature of response to PD-1 blockade in classical Hodgkin lymphoma, the study combined TCR beta sequencing with CyTOF.

The CDR3 has 13 amino acids, counting the end cysteine and phenylalanine. Only CDR3 DNA remains: 39 bases, in frame from the first base. V is cut by 5 bases and J by 2 bases, and the space between the germline ends is 9 bases. The germline V gene yields SGHVS for CDR1 and FQNEAQ for CDR2. The Qiagen DNeasy kit was used to extract genomic DNA from unsorted PBMCs and from the negatively selected CD4+ and CD8+ fractions. Amplification of TCR beta CDR3 regions was done by immunoSEQ multiplex PCR with primers that anneal to V and J segments. A synthetic immune receptor repertoire was used to minimize amplification bias, and any residual bias was removed computationally once sequencing was done. The study's own analysis went as follows. Custom Python scripts were used to quantify repertoire diversity as the Shannon entropy index. Unsorted, CD4+ and CD8+ repertoires were analyzed separately, except in combined analyses where CD4+ and CD8+ sequences were merged in silico. A clone was considered expanded if an increase in frequency of at least 2-fold after treatment relative to C1D1 was found, and a pseudocount of 0.5 was applied to clones undetected at baseline. Singleton clones were defined as clones with 0 or 1 copy at C1D1, and non-singleton clones were defined as clones with 2 or more copies. Clones expanded in unsorted samples were labelled as CD4+, CD8+ or unknown by matching protein sequences in sorted samples from the same patient. Diversity changes from C1D1 to C4D1 were tested in paired samples using Wilcoxon tests. The clones in this table, taken by TCRdb from immuneACCESS, are in-frame only. Not every clone is retained; where verified, under half of the shortfall comes from an unresolved V gene, and the cause of the rest is unknown. The V and J calls and clone size come from that table; D and trimming were worked out from the DNA. In all, the sample holds 14,000 to 15,000 clones, and less than 80% of those were seen once. Roughly a tenth of the sample is held by the ten biggest clonotypes.

Taken with the paper, the label for time point translates to: cycle 1 day 1 (C1D1), immediately before nivolumab initiation. Every trial patient had relapsed after autologous stem cell transplantation, and cohorts A, B and C differed in prior brentuximab vedotin exposure. A total of approximately 51 patients with relapsed/refractory classical Hodgkin lymphoma made up the trial cohort, and each patient's best overall response was complete response, partial response or progressive disease. Trial patients were treated with single-agent nivolumab in the multi-cohort phase II CheckMate 205 trial. An independent review committee assessed best overall response by applying the 2007 International Working Group response criteria. Trial PBMCs were collected just before the start of nivolumab (C1D1) and during therapy at cycle 2 day 1 and cycle 4 day 1. Peripheral blood was collected in 8 mL Vacutainer Cell Preparation Tubes, from which PBMCs were isolated by centrifugation and then cryopreserved.

What the authors observed across the whole study: Baseline TCR diversity was reported to be lower in newly diagnosed patients than in healthy donors and to be lower still in relapsed/refractory patients. CD4+ but not CD8+ TCR diversity rose significantly by C4D1 (p=0.0027 vs p=0.16), most apparent in complete responders (p=0.02). Diversity was lower in patients who began nivolumab less than 1 year after ASCT, so these patients were left out of later analyses to avoid confounding by immune reconstitution. Among trial patients, those achieving complete response had baseline diversity similar to that of newly diagnosed patients, while diversity was significantly lower in partial responders and progressors. The study was limited to a single clinical trial cohort, and causes of repertoire differences, possibly disease activity or prior therapy, remained undefined.

This TCR was recovered from a human donor with classical Hodgkin lymphoma. The chain couples TRBV7-8 to TRBJ2-5; D gene: possibly TRBD2, on 6 matching bases. The sample in question was peripheral blood mononuclear cells (PBMCs), obtained at baseline. CDR3 sequence: CASSRDSQETQYF. At the DNA level, the sequence is TGTGCCAGCAGCCGGGACTCTCAAGAGACCCAGTACTTC.